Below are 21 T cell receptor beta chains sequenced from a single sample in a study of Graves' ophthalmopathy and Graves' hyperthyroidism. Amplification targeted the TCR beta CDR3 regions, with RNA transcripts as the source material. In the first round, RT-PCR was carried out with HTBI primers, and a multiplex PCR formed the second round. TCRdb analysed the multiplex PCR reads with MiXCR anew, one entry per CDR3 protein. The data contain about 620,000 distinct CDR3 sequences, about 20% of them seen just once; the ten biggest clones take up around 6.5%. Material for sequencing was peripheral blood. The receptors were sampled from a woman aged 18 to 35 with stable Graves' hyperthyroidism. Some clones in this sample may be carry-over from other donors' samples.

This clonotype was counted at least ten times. CDR3 sequence: CASSLVVAFRDQETQYF. In nucleotides, the CDR3 is TGTGCCAGCAGTTTAGTGGTGGCGTTCCGGGACCAAGAGACCCAGTACTTC. The V gene is TRBV12-3 or TRBV12-4, the J gene TRBJ2-5; D not certain. The CDR3 is made up of 17 amino acids. The V end lost 1 base, the J end lost 0 bases, and 15 bases lay between the germline ends.

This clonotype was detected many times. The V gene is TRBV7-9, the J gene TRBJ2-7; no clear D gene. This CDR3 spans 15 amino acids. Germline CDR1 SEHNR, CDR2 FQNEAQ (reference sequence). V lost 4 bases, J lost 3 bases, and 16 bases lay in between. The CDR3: CASSSGILIGYEQYF. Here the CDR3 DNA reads TGTGCCAGCAGCTCCGGTATACTAATCGGCTACGAGCAGTACTTC.

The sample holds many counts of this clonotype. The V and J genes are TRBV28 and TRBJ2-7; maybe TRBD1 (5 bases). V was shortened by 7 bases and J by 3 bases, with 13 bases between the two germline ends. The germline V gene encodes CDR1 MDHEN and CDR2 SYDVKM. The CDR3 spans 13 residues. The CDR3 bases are TGTGCCAGCACCTCAGGGAAACTCTACGAGCAGTACTTC. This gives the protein CASTSGKLYEQYF.

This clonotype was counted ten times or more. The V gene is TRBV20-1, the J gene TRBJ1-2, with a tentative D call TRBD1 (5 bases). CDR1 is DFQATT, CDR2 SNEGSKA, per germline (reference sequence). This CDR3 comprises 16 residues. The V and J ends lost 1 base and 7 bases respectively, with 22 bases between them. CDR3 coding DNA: TGCAGTGCTAGAGGATCAGGGAACGGGGATCGGGCTGGCTACACCTTC. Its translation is CSARGSGNGDRAGYTF.

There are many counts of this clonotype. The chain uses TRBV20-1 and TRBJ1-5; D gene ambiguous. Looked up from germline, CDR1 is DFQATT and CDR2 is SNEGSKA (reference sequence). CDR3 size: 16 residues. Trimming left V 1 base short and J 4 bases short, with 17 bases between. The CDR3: CSARASGMSLNQPQHF. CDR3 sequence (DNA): TGCAGTGCTAGAGCGTCGGGAATGAGTCTGAATCAGCCCCAGCATTTT.

The CDR3, as DNA: TGTGCCAGCGGACTAGCGGGAGGGCCCCATCAAGAGACCCAGTACTTC. Its protein product is CASGLAGGPHQETQYF. The J gene is TRBJ2-5, the V gene TRBV12-3 or TRBV12-4; TRBD2 agrees at 15 bases. Losses at the gene ends were 8 bases for V and 2 bases for J; bases not matched to a gene: 6. CDR3 length: 16 residues.

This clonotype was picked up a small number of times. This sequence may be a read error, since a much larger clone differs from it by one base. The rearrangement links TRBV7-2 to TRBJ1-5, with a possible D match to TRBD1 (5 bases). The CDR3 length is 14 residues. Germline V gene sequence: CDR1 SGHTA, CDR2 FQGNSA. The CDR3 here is CASSLRGLNQPQRF. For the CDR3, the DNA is TGTGCCAGCAGCTTAAGGGGACTTAACCAGCCCCAGCGTTTT.

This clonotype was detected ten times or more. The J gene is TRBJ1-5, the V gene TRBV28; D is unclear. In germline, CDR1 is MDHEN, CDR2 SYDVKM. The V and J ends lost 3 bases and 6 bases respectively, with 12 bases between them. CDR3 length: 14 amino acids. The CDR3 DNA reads TGTGCCAGCAGTTTTTACAGCTCGGGTCAGCCCCAGCATTTT. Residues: CASSFYSSGQPQHF.

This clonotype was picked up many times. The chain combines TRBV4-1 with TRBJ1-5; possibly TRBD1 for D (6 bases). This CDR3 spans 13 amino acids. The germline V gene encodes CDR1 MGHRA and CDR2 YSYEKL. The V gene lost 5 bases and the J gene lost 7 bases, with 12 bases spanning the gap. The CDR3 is CASSRGSVQPQHF. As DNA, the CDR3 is TGCGCCAGCAGCAGGGGGTCCGTACAGCCCCAGCATTTT.

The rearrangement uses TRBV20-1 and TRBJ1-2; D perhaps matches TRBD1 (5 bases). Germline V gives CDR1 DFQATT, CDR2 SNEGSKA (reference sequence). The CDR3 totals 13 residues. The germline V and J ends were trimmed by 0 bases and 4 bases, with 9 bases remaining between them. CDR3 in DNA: TGCAGTGCTAGAGATGCGACAGTCTATGGCTACACCTTC. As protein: CSARDATVYGYTF.

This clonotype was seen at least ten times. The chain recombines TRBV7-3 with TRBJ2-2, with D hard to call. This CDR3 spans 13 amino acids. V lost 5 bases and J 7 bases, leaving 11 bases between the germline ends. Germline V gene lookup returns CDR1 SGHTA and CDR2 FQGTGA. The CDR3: CASSEQLNGELFF. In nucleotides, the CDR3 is TGTGCCAGCAGCGAGCAATTAAACGGGGAGCTGTTTTTT.

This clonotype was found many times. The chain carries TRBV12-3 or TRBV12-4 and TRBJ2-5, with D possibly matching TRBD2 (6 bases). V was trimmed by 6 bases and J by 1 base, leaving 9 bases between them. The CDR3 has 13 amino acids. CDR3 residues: CASSTGLQETQYF. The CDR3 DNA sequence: TGTGCCAGCAGCACGGGACTCCAAGAGACCCAGTACTTC.

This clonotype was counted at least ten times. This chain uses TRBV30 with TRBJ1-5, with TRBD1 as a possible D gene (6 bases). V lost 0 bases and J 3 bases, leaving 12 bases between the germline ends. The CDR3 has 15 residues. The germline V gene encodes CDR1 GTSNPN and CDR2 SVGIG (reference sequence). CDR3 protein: CAWSVLRGTNQPQHF. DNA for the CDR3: TGTGCCTGGAGTGTACTGAGGGGGACCAATCAGCCCCAGCATTTT.

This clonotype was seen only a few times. Written as DNA, the CDR3 is TGTGCCAGCAGATCGGACAGGGGTGAAGCTTTCTTT. As protein: CASRSDRGEAFF. V usage is TRBV12-3 or TRBV12-4 and J usage is TRBJ1-1; 9 nucleotides align to TRBD1. J was trimmed by 7 bases and V by 6 bases; bases with no gene match: 3. The CDR3 has 12 amino acids.

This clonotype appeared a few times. The CDR3 DNA sequence: TGTGCCAGCTCACCGACAGGCAAGCGCTACGAGCAGTACTTC. It specifies CASSPTGKRYEQYF. V usage is TRBV18 and J usage is TRBJ2-7; a weak D match, TRBD1 (6 bases). This CDR3 is built from 14 residues. Per germline, CDR1 KGHSH and CDR2 LQKENI. V was cut by 3 bases and J by 3 bases, with 12 bases left in between.

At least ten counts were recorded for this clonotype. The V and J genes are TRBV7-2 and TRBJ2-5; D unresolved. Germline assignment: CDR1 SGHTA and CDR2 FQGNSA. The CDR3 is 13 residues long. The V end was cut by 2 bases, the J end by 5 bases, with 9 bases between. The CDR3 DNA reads TGTGCCAGCAGCTTAAACCCCGTTGAGACCCAGTACTTC. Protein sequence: CASSLNPVETQYF.

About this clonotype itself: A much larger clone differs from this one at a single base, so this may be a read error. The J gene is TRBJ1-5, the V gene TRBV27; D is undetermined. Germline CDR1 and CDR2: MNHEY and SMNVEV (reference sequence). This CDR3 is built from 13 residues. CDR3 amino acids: CASSLEGLQPHHF. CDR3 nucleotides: TGTGCCAGCAGTTTGGAGGGTCTTCAGCCCCACCATTTT.

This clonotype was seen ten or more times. The CDR3 DNA sequence: TGTGCCACCAGTGACCACGGACTAGCGGGAGGGCAGAGCCAAGAGACCCAGTACTTC. It specifies CATSDHGLAGGQSQETQYF. This chain links TRBV24-1 with TRBJ2-5, with TRBD2 matching over 15 bases. Germline CDR1 and CDR2: KGHDR and SFDVKD. There are 19 residues in the CDR3. The J segment lost 1 base and the V segment lost 4 bases, leaving 9 bases of the junction unmatched.

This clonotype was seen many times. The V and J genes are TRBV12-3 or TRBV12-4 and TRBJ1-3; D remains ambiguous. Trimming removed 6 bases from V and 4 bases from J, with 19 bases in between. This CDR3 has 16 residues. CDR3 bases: TGTGCCAGCAGCTTCGGGTCTCTCTTCTCCGGAAACACCATATATTTT. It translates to CASSFGSLFSGNTIYF.

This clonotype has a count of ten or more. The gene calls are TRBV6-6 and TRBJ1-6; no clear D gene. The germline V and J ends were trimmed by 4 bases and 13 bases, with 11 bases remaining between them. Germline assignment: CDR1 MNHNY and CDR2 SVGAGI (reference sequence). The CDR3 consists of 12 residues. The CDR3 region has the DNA TGTGCCAGCAGTTCCCCCTCTGGGCCCCTCCACTTT. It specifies CASSSPSGPLHF.

CDR3 sequence reads: CASSPREPHEQYF. DNA of the CDR3: TGTGCCAGCAGCCCCCGGGAGCCCCACGAGCAGTACTTC. The genes are TRBV3-1 and TRBJ2-7, with D perhaps TRBD2 (6 bases). The germline gives CDR1 LGHDT, CDR2 YNNKEL (reference sequence). The CDR3 consists of 13 residues. V gave up 4 bases and J gave up 5 bases, with 12 bases separating them.